Following are 19 T cell receptor beta chains from one sample sequenced in a study of T cells in Graves' hyperthyroidism and ophthalmopathy. Amplification yielded TCR beta CDR3 regions, with RNA transcripts as the source. In the first-round RT-PCR of the TCR CDR3, the HTBI primer set was used. A single record per CDR3 protein comes from TCRdb applying MiXCR to the multiplex PCR reads. The sample yields roughly 840,000 distinct CDR3 sequences, more than 30% seen once. The sequencing sample was made of blood. The receptors stem from a man between 18 and 35 years old with Graves' hyperthyroidism.

This clonotype was counted a few times. This sequence joins TRBV12-3 or TRBV12-4 and TRBJ1-1; 9 bases map to TRBD1. The CDR3 length is 14 residues. Germline trimming cut 7 bases from V and 11 bases from J; bases unmatched to any gene: 14. The CDR3 is CASIPKGDRARAFF. As DNA, the CDR3 is TGTGCCAGCATCCCCAAGGGGGACAGGGCTCGCGCTTTCTTT.

The CDR3 sequence: CASSADRGSEPQHF. The CDR3 bases are TGTGCCAGTAGTGCGGACAGGGGTTCCGAGCCCCAGCATTTT. The rearrangement links TRBV19 to TRBJ1-5; 9 positions match TRBD1. Germline V CDR1 and CDR2: LNHDA, SQIVND (reference sequence). This CDR3 is built from 14 residues. After removal of 5 bases from V and 8 bases from J, the junction contained 7 bases not matched to a gene.

The chain couples TRBV7-2 to TRBJ1-2; 8 bases match TRBD1. V dropped 0 bases and J dropped 0; count of bases not matched to a gene: 12. The V gene's germline CDR1 is SGHTA and CDR2 FQGNSA. The CDR3 loop spans 19 amino acids. The chain's CDR3 is CASSLARETGAVANYGYTF. The DNA of the CDR3 is TGTGCCAGCAGCTTAGCGAGGGAGACAGGGGCCGTAGCTAACTATGGCTACACCTTC. Full variable domain (missing parts from reference TRBV7-2 and TRBJ1-2): GAGVSQSPSNKVTEKGKDVELRCDPISGHTALYWYRQSLGQGLEFLIYFQGNSAPDKSGLPSDRFSAERTGGSVSTLTIQRTQQEDSAVYLCASSLARETGAVANYGYTFGSGTRLTVV.

In this sample, this clonotype turned up many times. The chain has TRBV19 and TRBJ2-7; maybe TRBD1 (7 bases). The germline CDR1 and CDR2 sequences are LNHDA and SQIVND (reference sequence). This CDR3 spans 13 amino acids. V was trimmed by 11 bases and J by 4 bases, leaving 18 bases between them. The CDR3 is CASRRDSTYEQYF. The CDR3 DNA is TGTGCCTCAAGGCGGGACAGCACGTACGAGCAGTACTTC.

As for this clonotype: The junction and the germline gene differ at one end; a read error may be behind it. The rearrangement links TRBV29-1 to TRBJ2-2; TRBD1 might be the D (6 bases). Germline V gene data show CDR1 as SQVTM and CDR2 as ANQGSEA. CDR3 length: 15 amino acids. The CDR3 nucleotides are TGCAGCGTTGAAAGGGCAGGGGTGAACATCGGGGAGCTGTTTTTT. Its protein product is CSVERAGVNIGELFF.

Points on this clonotype: A read error is possible here, since a much larger clone lies one base away. The chain combines TRBV29-1 with TRBJ1-1; D is unclear. Germline V gene lookup returns CDR1 SQVTM and CDR2 ANQGSEA. The CDR3 runs to 18 residues. V was shortened by 2 bases and J by 0 bases, with 22 bases between the two germline ends. As DNA, the CDR3 is TGCAGCGTTGAACGCCTGGGGTCTGGGGTCCCCATGAACACTGAAGCTTTCTTT. Translating gives CSVERLGSGVPMNTEAFF.

This clonotype occurred a few times. The CDR3 bases are TGTGCCAGCAGCGTAGCCCCTCAGGGGGCGAACACTGAAGCTTTCTTT. Its protein product is CASSVAPQGANTEAFF. This rearrangement joins TRBV9 to TRBJ1-1; TRBD1 agrees at 8 bases. The CDR3 is 16 amino acids. The V and J ends lost 0 bases and 1 base, in that order; junction bases with no gene match: 5. Germline V lookup: CDR1 SGDLS, CDR2 YYNGEE.

The rearrangement links TRBV20-1 to TRBJ2-6, with unresolved D. In germline, CDR1 is DFQATT, CDR2 SNEGSKA (reference sequence). This CDR3 has 13 residues. The V end was cut by 3 bases, the J end by 4 bases, with 7 bases between. The CDR3: CSARDPGANVLTF. In DNA, the CDR3 is TGCAGTGCTAGGGATCCGGGGGCCAACGTCCTGACTTTC.

This clonotype has ten or more counts. The V and J genes are TRBV19 and TRBJ1-2; TRBD1 might be the D (5 bases). The V gene's germline CDR1 is LNHDA and CDR2 SQIVND (reference sequence). The CDR3 length is 13 residues. Trimming removed 6 bases at V and 4 bases at J, with 12 bases between. The CDR3 loop is CASRDAGSYGYTF. The CDR3 DNA reads as TGTGCCAGTAGGGACGCAGGGAGCTATGGCTACACCTTC.

This clonotype was recorded at least ten times. The rearrangement uses TRBV29-1 and TRBJ1-1; 7 bases match TRBD1. CDR1 and CDR2 from the germline V gene are SQVTM and ANQGSEA. This CDR3 is built from 11 residues. Trimming took 6 bases from V and 9 from J; bases not matched to a gene: 7. CDR3 in DNA: TGCAGCGTAGGACAGGATGATAAAGCTTTCTTT. This gives the protein CSVGQDDKAFF.

There are many counts of this clonotype. V is TRBV7-9 and J is TRBJ1-5, with a possible D match to TRBD1 (5 bases). Trimming took 3 bases from V and 4 from J, leaving 10 bases between them. The CDR3 runs to 14 residues. Per the germline V gene, CDR1 is SEHNR and CDR2 is FQNEAQ (reference sequence). Written as DNA, the CDR3 is TGTGCCAGCAGCTTCGACAGCGATAATCAGCCCCAGCATTTT. Translated: CASSFDSDNQPQHF.

The rearrangement joins TRBV6-5 to TRBJ2-7; 9 bases map to TRBD2. Germline V gene data show CDR1 as MNHEY and CDR2 as SVGAGI. The junction had 7 bases not matched to a gene; V was cut back by 5 bases and J by 5 bases. The CDR3 is 14 residues long. The CDR3 spells CASSLAGSFHEQYF. As DNA, the CDR3 is TGTGCCAGCAGTCTAGCGGGATCCTTCCACGAGCAGTACTTC.

This clonotype appeared many times. The germline gene is not matched at one end of the junction; a read error may be the cause. V gene TRBV19 combines with J gene TRBJ1-2; 7 bases agree with TRBD1. Germline V lookup: CDR1 LNHDA, CDR2 SQIVND (reference sequence). The CDR3 covers 12 residues. The CDR3 bases are TGTGCCACCCAAGACAGGGTCTTTCGTTACGTCTTC. This codes for CATQDRVFRYVF.

V gene TRBV7-9 combines with J gene TRBJ1-1, with D maybe TRBD1 (6 bases). This CDR3 has 15 residues. Per the germline V gene, CDR1 is SEHNR and CDR2 is FQNEAQ (reference sequence). The V and J ends lost 6 bases and 0 bases respectively, with 14 bases between them. The chain's CDR3 is CASSPPGVMNTEAFF. Written as DNA, the CDR3 is TGTGCCAGCAGTCCCCCAGGGGTCATGAACACTGAAGCTTTCTTT.

As regards this clonotype: As the CDR3 is not closed by the conserved phenylalanine or tryptophan, this likely results from a read error. The rearrangement links TRBV11-2 to TRBJ1-6; D not resolved. The CDR3 contains 12 residues. V lost 2 bases and J 10 bases, leaving 6 bases between the germline ends. CDR1 and CDR2 from the germline V gene are SGHAT and FQNNGV. Here the CDR3 reads CASSLFRSPLHL. CDR3 bases: TGTGCCAGCAGCTTATTCCGGTCACCCCTCCACCTT.

In regard to this clonotype: This may come from a read error, since a much larger clone is one base off. This chain connects TRBV2 to TRBJ1-5; D unresolved. V dropped 6 bases and J dropped 6 bases, with 15 bases sitting between them. The CDR3 is made up of 14 amino acids. CDR1 is SNHLY, CDR2 FYNNEI, per germline. CDR3 DNA sequence: TGTGCCAGCAGATACGGGGAATCGGGTCAGCCCCAGCATTTT. Its protein product is CASRYGESGQPQHF.

This chain connects TRBV2 to TRBJ1-5, with 8 bases fitting TRBD1. Germline-derived CDR1 and CDR2 are SNHLY and FYNNEI. The ends lost 3 bases at V and 10 bases at J; junction bases unmatched: 8. The CDR3 has 14 residues. DNA for the CDR3: TGTGCCAGCAGTGAGGACAGGGCGGTCAGCCCCCAGCATTTT. The encoded protein is CASSEDRAVSPQHF.

This clonotype came up many times. The V call is TRBV12-3 or TRBV12-4, the J call TRBJ1-4; D remains ambiguous. There are 13 residues in the CDR3. With 6 bases removed from V and 4 bases from J, the gap between germline ends came to 9 bases. CDR3 amino acids: CASSRILNEKLFF. CDR3 coding DNA: TGTGCCAGCAGCAGGATACTTAATGAAAAACTGTTTTTT.

The chain links TRBV7-9 to TRBJ1-6; the D is unclear. The CDR3 has 15 amino acids. The V gene's germline CDR1 is SEHNR and CDR2 FQNEAQ (reference sequence). V lost 5 bases to trimming and J lost 8 bases, with 16 bases between them. The CDR3 here is CASSQDWYGDSPLHF. The CDR3 bases are TGTGCCAGCAGCCAAGATTGGTACGGAGATTCACCCCTCCACTTT. The full variable domain, in which reference TRBV7-9 and TRBJ1-6 provide the parts outside the CDR3, is DTGVSQNPRHKITKRGQNVTFRCDPISEHNRLYWYRQTLGQGPEFLTYFQNEAQLEKSRLLSDRFSAERPKGSFSTLEIQRTEQGDSAMYLCASSQDWYGDSPLHFGNGTRLTVT.